This TCR beta chain was recovered during a study of post-analysis software for immune sequencing data. V was clipped by 6 bases and J by 0 bases, with 8 bases between them. The CDR3 covers 14 residues. The TCR beta cDNA libraries carried unique molecular identifiers. MiXCR, run by TCRdb on the PCR reads, gives a single entry per CDR3 protein. Of about 160,000 distinct CDR3 sequences listed, under 40% are singletons. This specimen was blood, taken after autologous hematopoietic stem cell transplantation. The chain is built from TRBV12-3 or TRBV12-4 and TRBJ1-4, with D unresolved. The clonotype comes from a girl aged 10 to 17 with multiple sclerosis. The CDR3 nucleotides are TGTGCCAGCAGATCCCTCTCAACTAATGAAAAACTGTTTTTT. Amino acids: CASRSLSTNEKLFF.